This entry describes one T cell receptor beta chain. Its binding antigen is unknown. No much larger clone is present one base from it, and per-base qualities are unavailable. V is cut by 5 bases and J by 5 bases, and the space between the germline ends is 15 bases. CDR1 DFQATT and CDR2 SNEGSKA were looked up in the germline V gene (reference sequence). Counted from cysteine to phenylalanine, this CDR3 has 13 amino acids. Kept here is only the CDR3 DNA, which spans 39 bases and is read in frame from base 1. The data were obtained in a study of identical twins listed by TCRdb under 2016. The study in broad terms: To test whether fetal clonotypes persist, this study deep-sequenced TCR alpha and beta repertoires from monozygotic twins, from unrelated adults of various ages, and from cord blood. To rule out contamination, the twin experiments were replicated at different times with different library preparation protocols.

Libraries were built with 5' RACE. Sequencing was performed on an Illumina HiSeq 2000. Template switching introduced a universal primer binding site; the final cDNA contained a unique molecular identifier, enabling accurate counting of TCR cDNA molecules. Specific primers in the conserved constant-segment region were used to synthesize first-strand cDNA for the TCR alpha and beta chains. To control for contamination, each cDNA library was double barcoded with a SMART-Mk sample barcode plus Illumina barcodes. Two successive PCR steps introduced TruSeq adapter sequences along with Illumina sample barcodes. Sequencing of the TCR alpha and beta cDNA libraries was done on the Illumina HiSeq platform using custom primers. In the paper's pipeline: MiGEC was used to process raw reads and extract unique molecular identifiers, and MiXCR was used to find CDR3 positions. For each individual, recombination models were inferred using an EM algorithm with the repgenHMM and IGoR tools. The analysis of shared clonotypes was done with the tcR package in R, with sharing normalized by the product of cloneset sizes. Out-of-frame nonproductive sequences were analyzed to study raw recombination free of thymic and clonal selection effects. The public reads were run again by TCRdb, first through fastp at Q25 and then through MiXCR, and only productive beta chains were kept. Duplicate CDR3 protein sequences are folded into a single record with the most common DNA and genes. TCRdb assigned the V and J calls; the authors' analysis was not used. The sample has approximately 530,000 distinct CDR3 sequences on record, about 20% of them singletons. 0.45% to 0.5% of the sample is held by the ten biggest clonotypes.

Points the paper makes about the study in general: In beta out-of-frame sequences, excess twin sharing was weaker, because having fewer shared sequences lowered the signal-to-noise ratio. Because the same donors could not be followed over many years, conclusions were based on cross-sectional statistical analysis. In monozygotic twins, recombination models systematically underestimated out-of-frame TCR alpha sharing, but the models matched the sharing seen between unrelated individuals. Out-of-frame TCR alpha sequences shared between twins showed an excess of low generation-probability sequences compared with coincidental sharing between unrelated individuals. Abundant cord blood beta clonotypes had fewer insertions, young adult naive repertoires showed a similar but weaker trend, and memory repertoires showed no such trend. Zero-insertion analyses could be partly confounded by invariant T cells such as MAIT and iNKT, though diverse VJ usage argued against such confounding for most clonotypes.

All donors were healthy Caucasians. The twin cohort comprised three pairs of female monozygotic twins, all aged roughly 18 to 30 years. Positive isolation kits from Invitrogen were used to isolate CD4+ and CD8+ T cell populations. This sample was shared with a second study, whose subject was yellow fever vaccine responses in identical twins. The other study reports the following: According to the authors, the vaccine-induced T cell response in identical twins seemed to be partly convergent and partly specific to each individual. In the study, vaccine-responding T cell clones were precisely tracked in identical twins.

The chain uses TRBV20-1 and TRBJ2-5, with no D gene named confidently. This receptor was obtained from a woman aged 18-35 years in good health. The sample was CD4+ T cells sorted from blood. The nucleotide sequence is TGCAGTGCTCCTCACTACCTCGGGGAGACCCAGTACTTC. This encodes CSAPHYLGETQYF.